The source of this T cell receptor (beta chain) is a study of CXCR3-negative and CXCR3-positive naive CD8 T cells (dated by TCRdb to between 2018 and 2021). Describing the broader study: Some 130 million TRB reads were obtained in total, roughly 1.5 +/- 0.3 million reads per library. Naive subsets from several donors and memory cells from 3 donors were included in the TRBV-TRBJ cluster analysis. Diversity and physicochemical repertoire analyses were performed on around twelve donors pooled from two independent experiments. What the study reported, not specific to this receptor: Because surface CD5, which is linked to self-reactivity in mice, was comparable between the naive subsets, TCR interaction strength was also inferred from the physicochemical properties of TRB CDR3s. Compared with CXCR3-negative naive cells, CXCR3-positive naive cells had TRB CDR3s with higher hydrophobicity (lower Kidera factor 4), lower energy, and higher strength and volume indices. Comparably high repertoire diversity was found in both naive subsets, whereas much lower repertoire diversity was found in memory CD8+ T cells. Freshly isolated PBMCs were used for most assays because CXCR3 expression partially decreased after cryopreservation. Naive CXCR3-negative and CXCR3-positive cells from the same donor showed similar TRBV-TRBJ usage, whereas memory cells showed distinct patterns.

Comment on this clonotype: Its antigen target is currently unknown.

The CDR3, cysteine through phenylalanine, is 20 amino acids long. No coding sequence is recorded. The sequencer was a NextSeq 550. The Human TCR Profiling Kit (MiLaboratory) was used to make UMI-labeled 5' RACE TRB cDNA libraries. cDNA synthesis used the entire amount of extracted RNA, and PCR amplification then used the entire amount of cDNA produced. Libraries were prepared in parallel using an identical number of PCR cycles. The study's own analysis went as follows. With a minimum of two reads required per UMI, MIGEC and MiXCR pulled out about 52,000 +/- 9,100 unique UMI-labeled TRB cDNA molecules from each library. On average, around 40,000 +/- 10,000 functional in-frame TRB CDR3 nucleotide clonotypes lacking stop codons were found per library. Diversity metrics, including normalized Shannon-Wiener and Chao1, were computed in VDJtools after downsampling to 5000 UMI-labeled TRB molecules per sample. VDJtools was used to calculate clonotype-size-weighted physicochemical properties of the central five CDR3 residues, namely interaction energy, strength, volume and Kidera factor 4. TCRdb reprocessed the raw reads; every CDR3 protein sequence is a single record, and DNA is not supplied. The V and J calls here are based on TCRdb, not the publication. This sample's records show around 140,000 distinct CDR3 sequences. The ten largest make up approximately 0.3% of the sample.

For each CD8+ T cell subset, flow sorting was done in triplicate, and 300,000 to 350,000 cells per subset went directly into RLT lysis buffer. Naive CD8+ T cells were defined stringently as CD45RO-CCR7+CD27+CD95- to exclude memory contaminants. Using standard density gradient centrifugation, peripheral blood mononuclear cells were isolated from buffy coats. Naive CXCR3-negative and CXCR3-positive CD8+ T cells were flow-sorted using a FACSAria III. An RNeasy Mini Kit was used to extract total RNA from the sorted cells. The sequence links TRBV21-1 to TRBJ2-7; there is no DNA to check the TCRdb D call of TRBD2. TRBV21-1 constitutes a pseudogene. Sequencing was performed on naive CXCR3- CD8+ T cells from blood. The cell subset or site label corresponds to: CD45RO-CCR7+CD27+CD95- naive CD8+ T cells lacking CXCR3 (TNR3-). The receptor's source is a human donor in good health. Some clones in this sample may be carry-over from other donors' samples. The CDR3 reads as follows: CAGSKDGSLAGGNVSYEQYF.